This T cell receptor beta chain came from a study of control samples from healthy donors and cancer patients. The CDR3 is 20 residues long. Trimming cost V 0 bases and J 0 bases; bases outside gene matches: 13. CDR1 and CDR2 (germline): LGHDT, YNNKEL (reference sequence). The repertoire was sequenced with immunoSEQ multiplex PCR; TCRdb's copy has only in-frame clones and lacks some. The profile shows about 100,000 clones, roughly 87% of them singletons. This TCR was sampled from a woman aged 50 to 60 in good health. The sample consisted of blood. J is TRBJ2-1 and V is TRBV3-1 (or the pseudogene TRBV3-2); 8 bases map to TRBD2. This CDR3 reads CASSQEYGAGGPTSYNEQFF. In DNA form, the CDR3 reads TGTGCCAGCAGCCAAGAGTATGGCGCGGGGGGCCCTACCTCCTACAATGAGCAGTTCTTC.